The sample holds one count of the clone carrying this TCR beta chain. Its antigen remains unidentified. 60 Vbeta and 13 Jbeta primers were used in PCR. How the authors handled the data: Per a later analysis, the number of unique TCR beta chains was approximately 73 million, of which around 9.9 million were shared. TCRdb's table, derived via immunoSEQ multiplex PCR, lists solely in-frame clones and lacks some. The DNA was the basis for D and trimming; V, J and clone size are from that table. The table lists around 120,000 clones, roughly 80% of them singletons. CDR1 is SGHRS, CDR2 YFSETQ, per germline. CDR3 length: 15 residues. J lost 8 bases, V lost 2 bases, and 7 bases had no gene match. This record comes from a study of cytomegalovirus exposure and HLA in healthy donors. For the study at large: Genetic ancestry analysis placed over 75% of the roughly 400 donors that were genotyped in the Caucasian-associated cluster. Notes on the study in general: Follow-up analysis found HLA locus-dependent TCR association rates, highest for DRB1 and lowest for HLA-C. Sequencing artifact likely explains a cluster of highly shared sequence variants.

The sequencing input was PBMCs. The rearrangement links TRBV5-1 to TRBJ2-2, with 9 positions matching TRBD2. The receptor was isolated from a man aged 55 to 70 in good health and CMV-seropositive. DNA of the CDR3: TGCGCCAGCAGCTTATCAGGACTAGCGACGGGGGAGCTGTTTTTT. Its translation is CASSLSGLATGELFF.